This passage covers 13 T cell receptor beta chains from one sample sequenced in a study of shared T cell receptors in the human thymus. Profiled with immunoSEQ multiplex PCR; TCRdb holds only in-frame clones, not every one. The sample yields over 450,000 clones, around three quarters seen once. These data also featured in a second study, about human thymus T cells.

The sequenced material came from thymocytes. Every receptor here comes from a boy younger than two with a congenital heart defect.

V and J are TRBV30 and TRBJ1-2; maybe TRBD1 (6 bases). The CDR3 covers 11 residues. The ends were cut back, 3 bases at V and 4 bases at J, with 6 bases in the middle. Germline CDR1 GTSNPN, CDR2 SVGIG (reference sequence). CDR3 loop: CAWRDSYGYTF. CDR3 bases: TGTGCCTGGAGGGACAGCTATGGCTACACCTTC.

The chain joins TRBV5-6 to TRBJ2-1; a possible D gene is TRBD1 (5 bases). Germline CDR1 SGHDT, CDR2 YYEEEE. CDR3 length: 12 residues. Deletions cut 0 bases from V and 10 bases from J, with 8 bases between. The CDR3 nucleotides read TGTGCCAGCAGCTTGGGACCAGGGGAGCAGTTCTTC. It yields the protein CASSLGPGEQFF.

The chain couples TRBV5-6 to TRBJ2-1; perhaps TRBD2 as D (5 bases). Germline CDR1 SGHDT, CDR2 YYEEEE. Trimming pared 4 bases from V and 2 bases from J, leaving 16 bases between. The CDR3 consists of 16 residues. As DNA, the CDR3 is TGTGCCAGCAGCCCTGTCTACAGCGGAGCCTACAATGAGCAGTTCTTC. Translating gives CASSPVYSGAYNEQFF.

This clone was seen just once. The chain joins TRBV15 to TRBJ2-5; D might be TRBD2 (6 bases). The J call may be mistaken, given a closer DNA end match to TRBJ2-7. Germline assignment: CDR1 LNHNV and CDR2 YYDKDF (reference sequence). This CDR3 is built from 15 residues. CDR3 nucleotides: TGTGCCACCAGCAGAGAGGGAGGTTCTACCTACGAGCAGTACTTC. It encodes CATSREGGSTYEQYF.

The CDR3 reads CASSPMGQGGNQPQHF. The CDR3 DNA reads as TGTGCCAGCAGCCCAATGGGACAGGGGGGCAATCAGCCCCAGCATTTT. The rearrangement links TRBV7-9 to TRBJ1-5, with TRBD1 identical over 11 bases. Trimming removed 5 bases from V and 2 bases from J; junction bases left unmatched: 5. Germline assignment: CDR1 SEHNR and CDR2 FQNEAQ (reference sequence). The CDR3 extends over 16 amino acids. The full variable domain, completed using reference TRBV7-9 and TRBJ1-5, is DTGVSQNPRHKITKRGQNVTFRCDPISEHNRLYWYRQTLGQGPEFLTYFQNEAQLEKSRLLSDRFSAERPKGSFSTLEIQRTEQGDSAMYLCASSPMGQGGNQPQHFGDGTRLSIL.

The genes are TRBV6-1 and TRBJ2-7; D gene uncertain. The V end was cut by 2 bases, the J end by 9 bases, with 5 bases between. The CDR3 length is 10 residues. Per the germline V gene, CDR1 is MNHNS and CDR2 is SASEGT. This chain's CDR3 is CASSERGQYF. The CDR3 region has the DNA TGTGCCAGCAGTGAACGAGGGCAGTACTTC.

The J gene is TRBJ2-3, the V gene TRBV4-1; 9 bases align to TRBD2. The CDR3 is made up of 16 amino acids. The trim removed 3 bases at V and 2 bases at J, leaving 6 bases unmatched. Germline CDR1 MGHRA, CDR2 YSYEKL. CDR3 region: CASSHWTSDITDTQYF. CDR3 DNA sequence: TGCGCCAGCAGCCACTGGACTAGCGACATCACAGATACGCAGTATTTT.

The rearrangement uses TRBV29-1 and TRBJ2-5, with D unresolved. Germline CDR1 reads SQVTM; CDR2 reads ANQGSEA. The CDR3 length is 11 residues. V lost 4 bases and J lost 5, with 8 bases in between. Here the CDR3 DNA reads TGCAGCGTTGTAATCAGGGAGACCCAGTACTTC. This sequence encodes CSVVIRETQYF.

In this sample, this clone turned up once. The chain employs TRBV2 and TRBJ2-7; 11 bases fit TRBD2. This CDR3 contains 19 residues. Trimming removed 1 base from V and 3 bases from J; junction bases left unmatched: 14. Germline CDR1 reads SNHLY; CDR2 reads FYNNEI. DNA for the CDR3: TGTGCCAGCAGTGAAGAAGAGCCCCCCGGACTAGCGGGCCTCTACGAGCAGTACTTC. As protein: CASSEEEPPGLAGLYEQYF. Together with reference TRBV2 and TRBJ2-7, the CDR3 gives the full variable domain: EPEVTQTPSHQVTQMGQEVILRCVPISNHLYFYWYRQILGQKVEFLVSFYNNEISEKSEIFDDQFSVERPDGSNFTLKIRSTKLEDSAMYFCASSEEEPPGLAGLYEQYFGPGTRLTVT.

This clone came up a few times. V is TRBV5-1 and J is TRBJ2-3; 10 bases are shared with TRBD2. CDR3 length equals 18 residues. Trimming removed 0 bases from V and 0 bases from J; junction bases left unmatched: 7. Germline-derived CDR1 and CDR2 are SGHRS and YFSETQ. DNA for the CDR3: TGCGCCAGCAGCTTGGTCTTAGCGGGAGGCCAAAGCACAGATACGCAGTATTTT. Translation: CASSLVLAGGQSTDTQYF.

The gene calls are TRBV5-5 and TRBJ2-7; 8 bases are a match to TRBD1. Germline assignment: CDR1 SGHKS and CDR2 YYEKEE (reference sequence). Germline trimming cut 4 bases from V and 5 bases from J; bases unmatched to any gene: 8. The CDR3 consists of 14 residues. As DNA, the CDR3 is TGTGCCAGCAGCCGGACAGGGCCTAGGAACGAGCAGTACTTC. Translated: CASSRTGPRNEQYF.

The chain has TRBV29-1 and TRBJ1-2, with D perhaps TRBD1 (5 bases). V lost 8 bases, J lost 3 bases, and 10 bases lay in between. CDR1 and CDR2 from the germline V gene are SQVTM and ANQGSEA. The CDR3 runs 11 residues. In DNA, the CDR3 is TGCAGCTCTTGGGGGGACTATGGCTACACCTTC. This encodes CSSWGDYGYTF.

V gene TRBV4-3 combines with J gene TRBJ2-1; D is undetermined. Germline-derived CDR1 and CDR2 are LGHNA and YSLEER. The CDR3 has 13 amino acids. The V end was cut by 3 bases, the J end by 8 bases, with 11 bases between. CDR3: CASSHTSRDEQFF. CDR3 nucleotides: TGCGCCAGCAGCCATACGTCCCGGGATGAGCAGTTCTTC.